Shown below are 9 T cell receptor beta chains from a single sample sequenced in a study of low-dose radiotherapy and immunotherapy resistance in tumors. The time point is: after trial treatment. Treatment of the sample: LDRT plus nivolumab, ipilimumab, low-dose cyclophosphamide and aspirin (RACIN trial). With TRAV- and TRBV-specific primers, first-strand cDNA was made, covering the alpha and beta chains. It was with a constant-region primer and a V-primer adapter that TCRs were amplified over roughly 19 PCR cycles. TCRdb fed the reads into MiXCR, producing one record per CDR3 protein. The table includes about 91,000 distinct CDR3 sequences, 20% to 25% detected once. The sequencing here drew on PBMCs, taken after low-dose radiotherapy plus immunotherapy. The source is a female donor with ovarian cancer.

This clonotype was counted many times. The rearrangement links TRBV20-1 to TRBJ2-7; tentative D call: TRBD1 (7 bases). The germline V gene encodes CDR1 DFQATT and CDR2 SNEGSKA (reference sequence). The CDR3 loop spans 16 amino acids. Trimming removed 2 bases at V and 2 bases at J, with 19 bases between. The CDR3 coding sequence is TGCAGTGCTAGATCCCAGGGGGGACCTTATACCTACGAGCAGTACTTC. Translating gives CSARSQGGPYTYEQYF.

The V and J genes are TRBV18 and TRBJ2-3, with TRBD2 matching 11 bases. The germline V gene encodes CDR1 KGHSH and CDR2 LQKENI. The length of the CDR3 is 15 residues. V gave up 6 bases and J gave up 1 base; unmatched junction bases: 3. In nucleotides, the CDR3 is TGTGCCAGCTCCGGACTAGCGGGCCGCACAGATACGCAGTATTTT. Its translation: CASSGLAGRTDTQYF.

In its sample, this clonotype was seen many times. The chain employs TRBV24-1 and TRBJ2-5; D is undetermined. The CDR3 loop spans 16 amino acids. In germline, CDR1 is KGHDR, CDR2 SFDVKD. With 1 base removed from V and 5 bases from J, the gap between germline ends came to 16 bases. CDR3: CATSDFDGPLGETQYF. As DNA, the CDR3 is TGTGCCACCAGTGATTTCGACGGCCCGTTGGGGGAGACCCAGTACTTC.

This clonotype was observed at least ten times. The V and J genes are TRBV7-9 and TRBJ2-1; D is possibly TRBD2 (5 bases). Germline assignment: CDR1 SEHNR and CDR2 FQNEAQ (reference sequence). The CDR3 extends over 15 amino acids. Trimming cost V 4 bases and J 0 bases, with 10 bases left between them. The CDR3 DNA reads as TGTGCCAGCAGCTCCTACCGGGGCTCCTACAATGAGCAGTTCTTC. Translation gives CASSSYRGSYNEQFF.

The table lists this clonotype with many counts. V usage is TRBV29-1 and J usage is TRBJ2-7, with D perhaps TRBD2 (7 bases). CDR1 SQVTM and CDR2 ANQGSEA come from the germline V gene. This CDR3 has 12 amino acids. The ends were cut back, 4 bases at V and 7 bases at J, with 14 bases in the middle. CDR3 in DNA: TGCAGCGTTGGGGGGGGCACGGGGGAGCAGTACTTC. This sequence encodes CSVGGGTGEQYF.

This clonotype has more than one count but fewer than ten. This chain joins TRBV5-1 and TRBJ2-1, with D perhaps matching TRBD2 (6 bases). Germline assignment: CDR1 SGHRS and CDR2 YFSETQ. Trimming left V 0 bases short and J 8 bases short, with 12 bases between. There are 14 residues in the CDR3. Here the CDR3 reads CASSLGLAIDEQFF. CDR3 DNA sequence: TGCGCCAGCAGCTTGGGGCTAGCGATCGATGAGCAGTTCTTC.

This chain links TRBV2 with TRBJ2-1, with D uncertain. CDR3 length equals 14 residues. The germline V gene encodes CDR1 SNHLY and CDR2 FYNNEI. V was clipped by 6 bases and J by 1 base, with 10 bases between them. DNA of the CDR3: TGTGCCAGCAGCCCCTTGTTATCCTACAATGAGCAGTTCTTC. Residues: CASSPLLSYNEQFF.

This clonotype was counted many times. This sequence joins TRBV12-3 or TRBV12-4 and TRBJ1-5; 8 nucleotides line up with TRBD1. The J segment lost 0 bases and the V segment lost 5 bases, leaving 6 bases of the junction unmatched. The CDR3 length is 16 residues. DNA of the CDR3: TGTGCCAGCAGTAGACAGGGGACAACTAGCAATCAGCCCCAGCATTTT. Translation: CASSRQGTTSNQPQHF.

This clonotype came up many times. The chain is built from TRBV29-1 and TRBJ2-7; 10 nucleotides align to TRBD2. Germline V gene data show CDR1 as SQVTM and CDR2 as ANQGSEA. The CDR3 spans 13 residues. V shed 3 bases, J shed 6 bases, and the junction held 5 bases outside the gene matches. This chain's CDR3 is CSVDIAGGGEQYF. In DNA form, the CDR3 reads TGCAGCGTTGATATAGCGGGAGGAGGCGAGCAGTACTTC.